What follows are 8 T cell receptor beta chains derived from one specimen sequenced in a study of blood T cell repertoires in COVID-19. Produced via immunoSEQ multiplex PCR; TCRdb's table is partial and in-frame only. The sample includes 60,000 to 75,000 clones, about 86% of them seen just once. The specimen sequenced was peripheral blood. All receptors derive from an older man with active COVID-19.

The CDR3, as DNA: TGTGCCAGCACCCGGGGGGGCTCCTACAATGAGCAGTTCTTC. Its protein product is CASTRGGSYNEQFF. The V gene is TRBV6-5, the J gene TRBJ2-1; 8 nucleotides agree with TRBD2. Germline values: CDR1 MNHEY, CDR2 SVGAGI. J lost 0 bases, V lost 7 bases, and 2 bases had no gene match. This CDR3 comprises 14 residues.

This clone was counted between two and nine times. This chain joins TRBV11-2 and TRBJ2-2, with a tentative D call TRBD2 (6 bases). The CDR3 is made up of 17 amino acids. Germline CDR1 is SGHAT and CDR2 is FQNNGV. Between the trimmed V and J ends, which lost 3 bases and 5 bases, there was a span of 19 bases. CDR3 nucleotide sequence: TGTGCCAGCAGCTTTCCCCACGACGGAGGGGTGACCGGGGAGCTGTTTTTT. As protein: CASSFPHDGGVTGELFF.

This clone was seen once. The V and J genes are TRBV4-3 and TRBJ2-1, with 13 bases fitting TRBD2. V was clipped by 3 bases and J by 6 bases; unmatched bases: 8. The CDR3 contains 17 residues. CDR1 LGHNA and CDR2 YSLEER come from the germline V gene. DNA of the CDR3: TGCGCCAGCAGCCAGGACGGACTAGCGGGAGTTGGCAATGAGCAGTTCTTC. It codes for CASSQDGLAGVGNEQFF.

The rearrangement joins TRBV5-1 to TRBJ1-2; 10 bases are shared with TRBD1. The length of the CDR3 is 15 residues. Germline loops: CDR1 SGHRS, CDR2 YFSETQ. V was clipped by 2 bases and J by 4 bases; unmatched bases: 5. In DNA, the CDR3 is TGCGCCAGCAGCTTCGGGACAGGGGCGGGCTATGGCTACACCTTC. This codes for CASSFGTGAGYGYTF. The variable domain in full, completed from reference TRBV5-1 and TRBJ1-2, reads KAGVTQTPRYLIKTRGQQVTLSCSPISGHRSVSWYQQTPGQGLQFLFEYFSETQRNKGNFPGRFSGRQFSNSRSEMNVSTLELGDSALYLCASSFGTGAGYGYTFGSGTRLTVV.

The J gene is TRBJ1-5, the V gene TRBV4-3; D might be TRBD1 (5 bases). The CDR3 consists of 15 residues. V lost 0 bases, J lost 3 bases, and 9 bases lay in between. CDR1 LGHNA and CDR2 YSLEER come from the germline V gene. The CDR3 DNA sequence: TGCGCCAGCAGCCAAGAGGTGGACACCAATCAGCCCCAGCATTTT. This codes for CASSQEVDTNQPQHF.

This chain uses TRBV29-1 with TRBJ2-7; no clear D gene. CDR3 length equals 12 residues. Trimming removed 7 bases at V and 0 bases at J, with 10 bases between. The germline gives CDR1 SQVTM, CDR2 ANQGSEA. The CDR3 sequence: CSASPGSYEQYF. In DNA form, the CDR3 reads TGCAGCGCGAGCCCTGGCTCCTACGAGCAGTACTTC.

The rearrangement links TRBV29-1 to TRBJ1-2; perhaps TRBD1 as D (5 bases). This CDR3 contains 12 residues. The V end was cut by 3 bases, the J end by 7 bases, with 12 bases between. The V gene's germline CDR1 is SQVTM and CDR2 ANQGSEA. Written as DNA, the CDR3 is TGCAGCGTTGAGGAGGGTGGGGGTGGCTACACCTTC. It encodes CSVEEGGGGYTF.

This clone was picked up one time. The V and J genes are TRBV7-2 and TRBJ2-1; D is unclear. Germline CDR1 and CDR2: SGHTA and FQGNSA. This CDR3 has 15 amino acids. Trimming cost V 6 bases and J 3 bases, with 15 bases left between them. This CDR3 is CASSYGGYGYNEQFF. The CDR3 DNA follows: TGTGCCAGCAGTTACGGCGGTTATGGCTACAATGAGCAGTTCTTC.